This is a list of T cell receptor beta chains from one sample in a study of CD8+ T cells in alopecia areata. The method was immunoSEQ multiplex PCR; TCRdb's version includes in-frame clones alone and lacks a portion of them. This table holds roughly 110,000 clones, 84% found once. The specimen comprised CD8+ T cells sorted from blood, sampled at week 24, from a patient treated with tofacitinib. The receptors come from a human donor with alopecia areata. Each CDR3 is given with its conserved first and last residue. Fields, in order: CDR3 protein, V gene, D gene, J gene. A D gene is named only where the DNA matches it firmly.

CASNRDYPMRTDTQYF | TRBV6-6 | TRBD2 | TRBJ2-3
CATSREGGRRQETQYF | TRBV15 | NA | TRBJ2-5
CASSATWDFTDTQYF | TRBV14 | NA | TRBJ2-3
CASSVGWGDTEAFF | TRBV9 | NA | TRBJ1-1
CATLGPSSKPYF | TRBV6-1 | NA | TRBJ2-5
CASSPGTYTQYF | TRBV6-5 | NA | TRBJ2-3
CASRPRTGLSANTGELFF | TRBV7-9 | TRBD1 | TRBJ2-2
CASGLDNPYEQYF | TRBV5-1 | NA | TRBJ2-7
CAWRGGRGTNYGYTF | TRBV30 | TRBD1 | TRBJ1-2
CASSSTLRSAYTEAFF | TRBV11-2 | NA | TRBJ1-1
CASIGASYEQYF | TRBV2 | NA | TRBJ2-7
CASSHSGTGGYEQYF | TRBV4-3 | TRBD1 | TRBJ2-7
CASSQGPGGETQYF | TRBV4-1 | NA | TRBJ2-5
CASSQPGQGFHEQFF | TRBV4-1 | TRBD1 | TRBJ2-1
CASSSGWTYEQYF | TRBV5-1 | NA | TRBJ2-7
CASSLKWDRGAEAFF | TRBV5-6 | TRBD1 | TRBJ1-1
CASSLGDKGRYTEAFF | TRBV5-1 | NA | TRBJ1-1
CAWSFTGNIRTQYF | TRBV30 | NA | TRBJ2-5
CASTTPVGLAGLEQFF | TRBV19 | TRBD2 | TRBJ2-1
CASGLVQLSNQPQHF | TRBV12-5 | NA | TRBJ1-5
CASSPLRDRFHSPLHF | TRBV4-1 | NA | TRBJ1-6
CSVEVPTGTTNYGYTF | TRBV29-1 | NA | TRBJ1-2
CASSPGPYEQYF | TRBV7-9 | NA | TRBJ2-7
CASSLEGSSYEQYF | TRBV5-6 | NA | TRBJ2-7
CSVLTGGEQYF | TRBV29-1 | NA | TRBJ2-7
CASSPGQGPYEQYF | TRBV18 | NA | TRBJ2-7
CASRRTGGSRTEAFF | TRBV19 | TRBD1 | TRBJ1-1
CASSPRGEETQYF | TRBV7-8 | NA | TRBJ2-5
CASSEGQGLPNNEQFF | TRBV2 | NA | TRBJ2-1
CSVRDSNVNEQFF | TRBV29-1 | NA | TRBJ2-1
CAGLSGLGTGETQYF | TRBV6-5 | NA | TRBJ2-5
CASSPRQGWTEAFF | TRBV7-2 | TRBD1 | TRBJ1-1
CSVDEIRGGFTDTQYF | TRBV29-1 | NA | TRBJ2-3
CASSKVGVGGHYEQYF | TRBV21-1 | NA | TRBJ2-7
CASSDTSYGYTF | TRBV6-5 | NA | TRBJ1-2